The clone carrying this T cell receptor (beta chain) has ten or more counts. The antigen is unknown. TCRdb fed the RT-PCR reads into MiXCR, producing one record per CDR3 protein. Here the sample spans roughly 650,000 distinct CDR3 sequences, 14% being singletons. The CDR3 has 13 residues. V was pared by 2 bases and J by 9 bases, with 11 bases between. The germline V gene encodes CDR1 MNHEY and CDR2 SVGAGI. The data were taken from a study of response to subunit inactivated influenza vaccine. Findings and limits, study-wide: The authors offered the suggestion that each seasonal influenza vaccination recruits few new T cells.

This TCR was recovered from a man aged 50 to 59 who received an inactivated influenza vaccine. This rearrangement joins TRBV6-5 to TRBJ2-1; D remains ambiguous. The material sequenced was PBMCs from blood, taken less than 15 days before vaccination. The CDR3 protein is CASSYGRATEQFF. The DNA of the CDR3 is TGTGCCAGCAGTTACGGCAGAGCGACTGAGCAGTTCTTC.